The subject of this entry is one T cell receptor beta chain. These data belong to a study of T-cell memory formation after mild COVID-19. Trimming shortened V by 4 bases and J by 4 bases, and 21 bases separated the two germline ends. The CDR3 runs 17 residues. The germline V gene encodes CDR1 SEHNR and CDR2 FQNEAQ (reference sequence). TCRdb reprocessed the 5' RACE reads via MiXCR and lists one record per CDR3 protein. The sample has about 470,000 distinct CDR3 sequences, 15% to 20% seen once. The sequenced sample consisted of PBMCs or a T cell subset sorted from them (not recorded which). The sequence came from an adult woman who had mild COVID-19 (a few samples of this study predate the infection). Cell type and time point are not known. The chain combines TRBV7-9 with TRBJ2-3; a possible D gene is TRBD2 (6 bases). CDR3 amino acids: CASSWGQASGGADTQYF. The CDR3, as DNA: TGTGCCAGCAGCTGGGGTCAGGCGTCCGGCGGGGCAGATACGCAGTATTTT.